This T cell receptor beta chain was recorded in a study of CD8+CD57+ T cells in acquired aplastic anemia. Study in general: DNA per sorted CD4+ or CD8+ sample ranged about 0.19 to 30 ug, averaging approximately 3.1 ug. General study findings and limits: CD8+ Simpson's diversity in patients was not significantly different from that in controls.

The authors sequenced patients whose flow cytometry had shown CD8+CD57+ cell expansion. TCR beta VDJ and CDR3 profiles were obtained from a genomic DNA template. TCRdb used MiXCR to reprocess the reads, holding one entry per CDR3 protein. The sample has roughly 240,000 distinct CDR3 sequences, around 46% seen once. CDR3 length: 14 residues. The V and J ends lost 8 bases and 0 bases respectively, with 14 bases between them. About this clonotype: Its specificity is unknown.

The sequencing sample was made of sorted CD4+, CD8+, or CD8+CD57+ T cells (not recorded which) from PBMCs. This TCR was sampled from a human donor with aplastic anemia. The chain joins TRBV12-3 or TRBV12-4 to TRBJ2-7; D remains ambiguous. CDR3 in DNA: TGTGCCAGCGGCCTGACAAAACTCTCCTACGAGCAGTACTTC. Translation: CASGLTKLSYEQYF.